Shown below are 22 T cell receptor beta chains from a single sample sequenced in a study of tumor-infiltrating lymphocytes in oesophageal squamous cell carcinoma. TCRdb processed the PCR reads anew with MiXCR; each CDR3 protein has one entry. The table shows 10,000 or so distinct CDR3 sequences, with around three fifths occurring only once. The sequenced sample consisted of esophageal tumor tissue. Receptors were obtained from a male donor with esophageal squamous cell carcinoma.

The chain joins TRBV7-2 to TRBJ1-1, with D perhaps matching TRBD1 (5 bases). The CDR3 spans 13 residues. The germline V and J ends were trimmed by 2 bases and 7 bases, with 11 bases remaining between them. Germline V gene lookup returns CDR1 SGHTA and CDR2 FQGNSA. The CDR3 sequence is CASSLRGRYEAFF. The CDR3 nucleotides are TGTGCCAGCAGCTTACGGGGACGTTATGAAGCTTTCTTT.

The chain combines TRBV7-3 with TRBJ2-4; 8 nucleotides agree with TRBD2. Per germline, CDR1 SGHTA and CDR2 FQGTGA. The CDR3 totals 16 residues. V dropped 5 bases and J dropped 13; count of bases not matched to a gene: 19. The CDR3: CASSRRGGGSRNEQYF. DNA of the CDR3: TGTGCCAGCAGCCGACGGGGGGGGGGTTCTCGCAATGAGCAGTACTTC.

The chain couples TRBV7-9 to TRBJ2-3; D is unclear. The DNA end is more similar to TRBJ2-7, so the J call may be wrong. The CDR3 has 14 residues. The germline V gene has CDR1 SEHNR and CDR2 FQNEAQ (reference sequence). The CDR3 loop is CASSLVPIADEQYF. DNA for the CDR3: TGTGCCAGCAGCTTAGTCCCTATAGCAGATGAGCAGTACTTC.

This clonotype has at least ten counts. The J gene is TRBJ2-7, the V gene TRBV10-3, with TRBD1 identical over 7 bases. V gave up 8 bases and J gave up 0 bases; unmatched junction bases: 13. CDR1 and CDR2 (germline): ENHRY, SYGVKD. The CDR3 contains 16 residues. This CDR3 reads CAIRRTTGFTSYEQYF. The CDR3 nucleotides read TGTGCCATCCGAAGAACGACAGGGTTTACCTCCTACGAGCAGTACTTC.

This clonotype was recorded a few times. CDR3 residues: CASSLAAPGRGGLAGYNEQFF. CDR3 in DNA: TGTGCCAGCAGCTTAGCGGCGCCGGGACGGGGAGGACTAGCGGGCTACAATGAGCAGTTCTTC. The genes are TRBV7-6 and TRBJ2-1; 11 nucleotides line up with TRBD2. J lost 3 bases, V lost 0 bases, and 16 bases had no gene match. This CDR3 has 21 amino acids. Per germline, CDR1 SGHVS and CDR2 FNYEAQ.

This clonotype was counted ten times or more. The J gene is TRBJ2-5, the V gene TRBV4-2; no clear D. V lost 0 bases, J lost 2 bases, and 4 bases lay in between. The CDR3 has 13 residues. Germline V gives CDR1 LGHNA, CDR2 YNFKEQ. The CDR3, as DNA: TGTGCCAGCAGCCAAGAGGGGCAAGAGACCCAGTACTTC. It encodes CASSQEGQETQYF.

By share, this clonotype counts as large (0.1 to 1%). The chain recombines TRBV7-3 with TRBJ2-5; either TRBD1 or TRBD2 may fit D (5 bases each). V lost 3 bases to trimming and J lost 4 bases, with 9 bases between them. The CDR3 runs 13 residues. Germline lookup yields CDR1 SGHTA and CDR2 FQGTGA. CDR3 residues: CASSFTGGETQYF. CDR3 nucleotides: TGTGCCAGCAGCTTCACTGGGGGAGAGACCCAGTACTTC.

Note on this clonotype: This is likely a read error, given that the CDR3 carries no conserved phenylalanine or tryptophan at its end. No DNA is shown, since the ends of the CDR3 on it are uncertain; the CDR3 is the one TCRdb lists. The chain links TRBV12-2 to TRBJ2-1; the tabulated D call, TRBD2, remains unverified against the DNA. TRBV12-2 is given as a pseudogene. The CDR3 is 22 residues long, ends included. CDR3 residues: CASRLGNGLAGGSPTMSSSSAP.

J is TRBJ2-5 and V is TRBV7-6, with D possibly TRBD1 on 6 matching bases. The length of the CDR3 is 16 residues. V was pared by 4 bases and J by 0 bases, with 15 bases between. Germline-derived CDR1 and CDR2 are SGHVS and FNYEAQ. The CDR3 region has the DNA TGTGCCAGCAGCTCCCGGCCAAGGGACAACCAAGAGACCCAGTACTTC. Its translation: CASSSRPRDNQETQYF.

The rearrangement uses TRBV7-6 and TRBJ2-1; D remains ambiguous. CDR1 is SGHVS, CDR2 FNYEAQ, per germline. There are 15 residues in the CDR3. Trimming left V 1 base short and J 3 bases short, with 10 bases between. The CDR3 reads CASSLVSGFYNEQFF. The CDR3 DNA is TGTGCCAGCAGCTTAGTTTCGGGCTTCTACAATGAGCAGTTCTTC.

This clonotype was counted between two and nine times. The chain is built from TRBV7-9 and TRBJ2-1; no reliable D call. Looked up from germline, CDR1 is SEHNR and CDR2 is FQNEAQ (reference sequence). Trimming shortened V by 1 base and J by 10 bases, and 17 bases separated the two germline ends. The CDR3 is 15 residues long. CDR3 residues: CASSLDMSVAAEQFF. The CDR3 bases are TGTGCCAGCAGCTTAGATATGAGCGTAGCCGCGGAGCAGTTCTTC. The entire variable domain, with the rest obtained from reference TRBV7-9 and TRBJ2-1, is as follows: DTGVSQNPRHKITKRGQNVTFRCDPISEHNRLYWYRQTLGQGPEFLTYFQNEAQLEKSRLLSDRFSAERPKGSFSTLEIQRTEQGDSAMYLCASSLDMSVAAEQFFGPGTRLTVL.

This clonotype is medium-sized in the sample. V usage is TRBV7-3 and J usage is TRBJ1-3, with D possibly TRBD1 on 6 matching bases. Trimming cost V 1 base and J 3 bases, with 10 bases left between them. Germline V gene data show CDR1 as SGHTA and CDR2 as FQGTGA. CDR3 length equals 15 residues. In DNA, the CDR3 is TGTGCCAGCAGCTTAAATGGGGGGCTTGGAAACACCATATATTTT. It yields the protein CASSLNGGLGNTIYF.

This clonotype came up once. The chain links TRBV7-2 to TRBJ2-5; D unresolved. The DNA end is more similar to TRBJ2-7, so the J call may be wrong. Germline CDR1 reads SGHTA; CDR2 reads FQGNSA. CDR3 length equals 15 residues. In DNA, the CDR3 is TGTGCCAGCAGCTCCGTCGACTCTGGCTCCTACGAGCAGTACTTC. Amino acids: CASSSVDSGSYEQYF.

The chain uses TRBV6-1 and TRBJ2-3; 12 bases align to TRBD2. The J call may be wrong; the DNA end is better matched by TRBJ2-7. Germline CDR1 MNHNS, CDR2 SASEGT. The CDR3 has 16 residues. DNA for the CDR3: TGTGCCAGCAGTCTCCGACTAGCGGGGGCACTCTACGAGCAGTACTTC. Translation: CASSLRLAGALYEQYF.

The J gene is TRBJ1-2, the V gene TRBV7-2, with TRBD1 matching over 8 bases. Trimming at V came to 5 bases and at J to 7 bases, leaving 12 bases not matched to a gene. The CDR3 has 15 residues. CDR1 is SGHTA and CDR2 is FQGNSA in the germline V gene. CDR3 nucleotides: TGTGCCAGCAGCCCTTACCTAACAGGGGGAGGTGGCTACACCTTC. Amino acids: CASSPYLTGGGGYTF.

The V call is TRBV11-2, the J call TRBJ1-1; D might be TRBD1 (5 bases). Between the trimmed V and J ends, which lost 3 bases and 14 bases, there was a span of 22 bases. This CDR3 has 14 residues. Germline V gene sequence: CDR1 SGHAT, CDR2 FQNNGV. The CDR3 here is CASSFGGAYNEQFF. Written as DNA, the CDR3 is TGTGCCAGCAGCTTCGGAGGGGCCTACAATGAGCAGTTCTTT. The variable domain in full, with the rest retrieved from reference TRBV11-2 and TRBJ1-1, is EAGVAQSPRYKIIEKRQSVAFWCNPISGHATLYWYQQILGQGPKLLIQFQNNGVVDDSQLPKDRFSAERLKGVDSTLKIQPAKLEDSAVYLCASSFGGAYNEQFFGQGTRLTVV.

The V call is TRBV7-8, the J call TRBJ1-1; D is ambiguous. The J call is in doubt because the DNA end fits TRBJ2-3 better. Per the germline V gene, CDR1 is SGHVS and CDR2 is FQNEAQ. The CDR3 has 13 residues. CDR3 region: CASSLSHYNEQYF. The DNA of the CDR3 is TGTGCCAGCAGCTTAAGTCACTACAATGAGCAGTATTTT.

This clonotype rates as medium-sized (0.01 to 0.1%). The V call is TRBV7-3, the J call TRBJ2-2; TRBD2 agrees at 7 bases. V lost 5 bases and J lost 6; bases outside the gene matches: 6. The CDR3 spans 14 residues. Per germline, CDR1 SGHTA and CDR2 FQGTGA. Written as DNA, the CDR3 is TGTGCCAGCAGCCCGGGGACTATACCCGGGGAGCTGTTTTTT. Translation gives CASSPGTIPGELFF.

As concerns this clonotype: Sequence at one end of the junction differs from germline and may be a read error. The chain uses TRBV7-9 and TRBJ2-5, with a weak D call TRBD2 (5 bases). The germline gives CDR1 SEHNR, CDR2 FQNEAQ (reference sequence). CDR3 length: 16 residues. The CDR3 DNA follows: TGTGCCAGCAGCCGACTACAGAGCTCCTATAATTCACCCCTCCACTTC. The encoded protein is CASSRLQSSYNSPLHF.

Comment on this clonotype: No DNA is shown, since the ends of the CDR3 on it are uncertain; the CDR3 is the one TCRdb lists. V and J are TRBV7-5 and TRBJ2-3; the listed D gene, TRBD1, was not tested against the DNA. TRBV7-5 counts as a pseudogene. From its first to its last residue, the CDR3 has 20 amino acids. CDR3: CISVPEAKPRQSGSNTEAFF.

The chain combines TRBV7-6 with TRBJ2-3; 8 bases are a match to TRBD2. Germline CDR1 reads SGHVS; CDR2 reads FNYEAQ. The ends lost 5 bases at V and 4 bases at J; junction bases unmatched: 11. There are 16 residues in the CDR3. Here the CDR3 reads CASSPPGTSNPDTQYF. CDR3 DNA: TGTGCCAGCAGCCCGCCCGGGACTAGTAATCCAGATACGCAGTATTTT.

This chain connects TRBV7-3 to TRBJ2-1; D may be TRBD1 (5 bases). The CDR3 is 14 amino acids. The V gene's germline CDR1 is SGHTA and CDR2 FQGTGA. V shed 5 bases and J shed 2 bases, with 10 bases lying between them. CDR3 sequence (DNA): TGTGCCAGCAGCGGGCAGGGCCCCTACAATGAGCAGTTCTTC. The encoded protein is CASSGQGPYNEQFF.